The 27 T cell receptor beta chains listed next were all sequenced from one sample in a study of vaccination and CD4 T cells after COVID-19. Antigen specificity for these receptors is unknown. Sequencing of the DNA from cultured CD4+ T cells was carried out with the Oncomine TCR Beta short-read assay. TCRdb recomputed calls from the PCR reads with MiXCR, one row per CDR3 protein. Here the sample spans more than 14,000 distinct CDR3 sequences, about half being singletons. The treatment is: roughly 10-day PBMC culture with coronavirus spike peptide pools or control peptides (ViraFEST assay). The specimen comprised cultured CD4+ T cells from blood, sampled after SARS-CoV-2 vaccination. Receptor source: a human donor with COVID-19.

The CDR3 DNA is TGTGCCACCAGCACAAGACAGGGGAACGAGCAGTACTTC. Translated: CATSTRQGNEQYF. The chain uses TRBV15 and TRBJ2-7, with 8 bases lining up with TRBD1. The germline V gene has CDR1 LNHNV and CDR2 YYDKDF (reference sequence). With V trimmed by 4 bases and J by 5 bases, 4 bases remained unmatched. The CDR3 consists of 13 residues.

The chain couples TRBV6-4 to TRBJ1-1, with D hard to call. Germline CDR1 MRHNA, CDR2 SNTAGT. This CDR3 spans 15 amino acids. The germline V and J ends were trimmed by 2 bases and 1 base, with 11 bases remaining between them. The CDR3, as DNA: TGTGCCAGCAGTGACGAGGGCGGGCCGAACACTGAAGCTTTCTTT. Amino acids: CASSDEGGPNTEAFF.

This clonotype was seen a handful of times. CDR3: CATWTAAYEQYF. CDR3 sequence (DNA): TGTGCCACTTGGACAGCGGCCTACGAGCAGTACTTC. The chain joins TRBV6-1 to TRBJ2-7; a weak D match, TRBD1 (6 bases). Per germline, CDR1 MNHNS and CDR2 SASEGT. CDR3 length: 12 amino acids. The V end was cut by 10 bases, the J end by 2 bases, with 12 bases between.

This rearrangement joins TRBV20-1 to TRBJ2-3; D call uncertain. The V and J ends lost 2 bases and 0 bases respectively, with 9 bases between them. This CDR3 is 14 amino acids long. Germline V gene sequence: CDR1 DFQATT, CDR2 SNEGSKA (reference sequence). The CDR3 DNA reads as TGCAGTGCTAGACCGATGACTAGCACAGATACGCAGTATTTT. Its protein is CSARPMTSTDTQYF.

In its sample, this clonotype was seen a few times. This rearrangement joins TRBV6-1 to TRBJ2-7; no reliable D call. The CDR3 contains 13 residues. V was trimmed by 5 bases and J by 3 bases, leaving 11 bases between them. CDR1 is MNHNS and CDR2 is SASEGT in the germline V gene. The CDR3 coding sequence is TGTGCCAGCAGTCGAGCTAAGGACTACGAGCAGTACTTC. It specifies CASSRAKDYEQYF.

V and J are TRBV14 and TRBJ1-1; a weak D match, TRBD1 (5 bases). Germline V CDR1 and CDR2: SGHDN, FVKESK. Trimming left V 7 bases short and J 2 bases short, with 14 bases between. The CDR3 is made up of 14 amino acids. The CDR3 protein is CASTQGLGNTEAFF. In DNA, the CDR3 is TGTGCCAGCACCCAGGGTTTGGGTAACACTGAAGCTTTCTTT.

Relative to its sample, this clonotype is medium-sized. CDR3 in amino acids: CATKGGDSNQPQHF. The CDR3 DNA is TGTGCCACTAAGGGGGGGGATAGCAATCAGCCCCAGCATTTT. The chain combines TRBV15 with TRBJ1-5; the D gene is possibly TRBD1 (6 bases). There are 14 residues in the CDR3. V gave up 9 bases and J gave up 0 bases, with 12 bases separating them. Per germline, CDR1 LNHNV and CDR2 YYDKDF (reference sequence).

The chain has TRBV7-2 and TRBJ1-1, with D hard to call. This CDR3 spans 15 amino acids. Germline V gene data show CDR1 as SGHTA and CDR2 as FQGNSA. The ends were cut back, 5 bases at V and 4 bases at J, with 17 bases in the middle. CDR3 sequence: CASSDTRAWGTEAFF. CDR3 in DNA: TGTGCCAGCAGCGACACGAGGGCGTGGGGCACTGAAGCTTTCTTT.

This clonotype was detected only a few times. J is TRBJ1-5 and V is TRBV6-4; D perhaps matches TRBD1 (5 bases). Trimming took 6 bases from V and 4 from J, leaving 19 bases between them. The germline CDR1 and CDR2 sequences are MRHNA and SNTAGT. There are 16 residues in the CDR3. For the CDR3, the DNA is TGTGCCAGCAGGGCCCCACCAGGGTTCGGGAATCAGCCCCAGCATTTT. Translated, it gives CASRAPPGFGNQPQHF.

The rearrangement uses TRBV6-1 and TRBJ1-2; TRBD1 matches at 7 bases. After removal of 6 bases from V and 2 bases from J, the junction contained 6 bases not matched to a gene. Looked up from germline, CDR1 is MNHNS and CDR2 is SASEGT. The CDR3 has 14 amino acids. The CDR3 spells CASSPGQRNYGYTF. The CDR3 nucleotides read TGTGCCAGCAGCCCGGGACAGCGGAACTATGGCTACACCTTC.

V usage is TRBV9 and J usage is TRBJ2-1, with D unresolved. CDR3 length: 15 residues. The ends were cut back, 3 bases at V and 5 bases at J, with 15 bases in the middle. CDR1 SGDLS and CDR2 YYNGEE come from the germline V gene. CDR3: CASSADMRTHNEQFF. CDR3 nucleotides: TGTGCCAGCAGCGCTGACATGAGGACCCACAATGAGCAGTTCTTC.

This chain uses TRBV6-1 with TRBJ1-4, with D maybe TRBD1 (5 bases). CDR3 size: 13 residues. Trimming removed 5 bases from V and 6 bases from J, with 10 bases in between. CDR1 is MNHNS, CDR2 SASEGT, per germline. CDR3 nucleotides: TGTGCCAGCAGTACCGGGGCTCATGAAAAACTGTTTTTT. Protein: CASSTGAHEKLFF.

This clonotype was observed a handful of times. The rearrangement joins TRBV20-1 to TRBJ1-5; tentatively, D is TRBD1 (6 bases). V was trimmed by 3 bases and J by 1 base, leaving 22 bases between them. This CDR3 spans 18 amino acids. Germline-derived CDR1 and CDR2 are DFQATT and SNEGSKA (reference sequence). For the CDR3, the DNA is TGCAGTGCTAGTCTAGCAGGGAGGGGGGAAACAAGCAATCAGCCCCAGCATTTT. This gives the protein CSASLAGRGETSNQPQHF.

The rearrangement uses TRBV5-1 and TRBJ1-5; D is ambiguous. V gave up 7 bases and J gave up 7 bases, with 21 bases separating them. CDR1 SGHRS and CDR2 YFSETQ come from the germline V gene. The CDR3 covers 15 residues. The CDR3 loop reads CASGPGSEAWQPQHF. CDR3 nucleotides: TGCGCCAGCGGCCCCGGAAGTGAGGCTTGGCAGCCCCAGCATTTT.

This chain uses TRBV6-2 or TRBV6-3 with TRBJ2-1; 8 positions agree with TRBD2. The germline gives CDR1 MNHEY, CDR2 SVGEGT. This CDR3 spans 16 amino acids. V gave up 0 bases and J gave up 6 bases; unmatched junction bases: 7. The CDR3 DNA reads as TGTGCCAGCAGTTACTCGCTCGGGGGGGCGGGCAATGAGCAGTTCTTC. Translated, it gives CASSYSLGGAGNEQFF.

The chain employs TRBV19 and TRBJ1-5; D uncertain. The CDR3 contains 17 residues. Trimming removed 0 bases from V and 2 bases from J, with 14 bases in between. The germline CDR1 and CDR2 sequences are LNHDA and SQIVND (reference sequence). CDR3 region: CASSIDASPGGNQPQHF. DNA of the CDR3: TGTGCCAGTAGTATAGATGCTTCCCCCGGGGGCAATCAGCCCCAGCATTTT.

The chain carries TRBV12-5 and TRBJ2-3; TRBD1 or TRBD2 may be the D gene (6 bases each). Trimming pared 5 bases from V and 6 bases from J, leaving 15 bases between. Germline V gene sequence: CDR1 LGHNT, CDR2 FRNRAP. CDR3 size: 14 residues. The CDR3 spells CASGASGGYDTQYF. The CDR3 DNA sequence: TGTGCTAGTGGTGCCTCCGGGGGCTACGATACGCAGTATTTT.

CDR3 coding DNA: TGCAGTGCTAGAGATCAGGCCAGGGTGGGCACCGGGGAGCTGTTTTTT. This gives the protein CSARDQARVGTGELFF. The rearrangement joins TRBV20-1 to TRBJ2-2, with a tentative D call TRBD1 (5 bases). CDR1 DFQATT and CDR2 SNEGSKA come from the germline V gene (reference sequence). The ends were cut back, 0 bases at V and 4 bases at J, with 15 bases in the middle. The CDR3 covers 16 residues.

The CDR3 nucleotides read TGTGCCAGCAGCTTGGCCGGGAGTGGTGGCTACACCTTC. It specifies CASSLAGSGGYTF. The chain joins TRBV5-4 to TRBJ1-2, with no clear D. The germline gives CDR1 SGHNT, CDR2 YYREEE (reference sequence). The CDR3 is 13 residues long. The ends were cut back, 0 bases at V and 7 bases at J, with 10 bases in the middle.

The genes are TRBV6-1 and TRBJ2-2; 10 positions agree with TRBD1. Germline loops: CDR1 MNHNS, CDR2 SASEGT. Trimming removed 5 bases from V and 3 bases from J; junction bases left unmatched: 6. This CDR3 contains 16 residues. The DNA for the CDR3 is TGTGCCAGCAGTCCCGAGACAGGGGGCGACACCGGGGAGCTGTTTTTT. Translated, it gives CASSPETGGDTGELFF.

This clonotype was picked up a small number of times. This rearrangement joins TRBV19 to TRBJ2-5, with a weak D call TRBD1 (5 bases). The germline V gene has CDR1 LNHDA and CDR2 SQIVND (reference sequence). V dropped 4 bases and J dropped 7 bases, with 13 bases sitting between them. This CDR3 spans 13 amino acids. The CDR3 region is CASSNGAVGTQYF. In DNA form, the CDR3 reads TGTGCCAGTAGTAATGGGGCCGTAGGGACCCAGTACTTC.

The chain links TRBV19 to TRBJ1-2; the D is unclear. Trimming took off 5 bases at V and 8 bases at J, with 15 bases between the two ends. Germline assignment: CDR1 LNHDA and CDR2 SQIVND (reference sequence). The CDR3 runs 13 residues. In DNA, the CDR3 is TGTGCCAGTAGTGGAGGATTGATCCAAGGCTACACCTTC. Its translation is CASSGGLIQGYTF.

This clonotype showed up just a few times. The rearrangement links TRBV6-2 or TRBV6-3 to TRBJ1-1, with 8 bases matching TRBD1. CDR1 is MNHEY, CDR2 SVGEGT, per germline. J lost 2 bases, V lost 2 bases, and 4 bases had no gene match. The CDR3 runs to 15 residues. CDR3 nucleotides: TGTGCCAGCAGTTACGATGACAGGGGTAACACTGAAGCTTTCTTT. It yields the protein CASSYDDRGNTEAFF.

This clonotype was detected only a few times. This chain joins TRBV7-9 and TRBJ2-7; TRBD1 agrees at 11 bases. The V and J ends lost 2 bases and 5 bases, in that order; junction bases with no gene match: 5. Germline assignment: CDR1 SEHNR and CDR2 FQNEAQ (reference sequence). This CDR3 has 15 residues. Here the CDR3 DNA reads TGTGCCAGCAGCTTAAAAGGACAGGGGGCGAACGAGCAGTACTTC. Its protein is CASSLKGQGANEQYF.

The chain has TRBV25-1 and TRBJ1-2, with 12 nucleotides matching TRBD1. CDR1 and CDR2 (germline): MGHDK, SYGVNS. The CDR3 runs to 17 residues. V lost 3 bases and J lost 6; bases outside the gene matches: 11. The CDR3 loop reads CASSEPGQGAFLNGYTF. The DNA for the CDR3 is TGTGCCAGCAGTGAGCCGGGACAGGGGGCGTTTCTGAATGGCTACACCTTC.

V gene TRBV19 combines with J gene TRBJ2-3; TRBD2 aligns across 13 bases. The CDR3 sequence is 14 residues long. Looked up from germline, CDR1 is LNHDA and CDR2 is SQIVND (reference sequence). With V trimmed by 5 bases and J by 6 bases, 2 bases remained unmatched. The DNA of the CDR3 is TGTGCCAGTAGTGCGGGACTAGCGGGGGATACGCAGTATTTT. It is translated as CASSAGLAGDTQYF.

Notes on this clonotype: Germline and junction disagree at one end, which may indicate a read error. This chain's CDR3 is CAGSFIPGELFF. As DNA, the CDR3 is TGTGCCGGCAGTTTCATCCCCGGGGAGCTGTTTTTT. The chain joins TRBV9 to TRBJ2-2; no firm D call. CDR3 length: 12 amino acids. The germline gives CDR1 SGDLS, CDR2 YYNGEE.